The sequence of this T cell receptor beta chain was determined in a study of OX40 agonist ivuxolimab in advanced cancers. Study-level information: Partial responses occurred in Three dose-escalation patients, one with hepatocellular carcinoma and two with cutaneous melanoma. Study-level points and caveats: In general, CD8+ T cells held more expanded clones than CD4+ did, on average.

This clone was counted only a few times. Its antigen is currently unknown. Using immunoSEQ multiplex PCR, the repertoire was profiled, and TCRdb retains in-frame clones only, with some absent. Among tens of thousands of clones listed, around 86% were seen once. From germline, CDR1 is MGHDK and CDR2 SYGVNS. This CDR3 has 11 amino acids. V lost 8 bases and J 5 bases, leaving 10 bases between the germline ends. Here the sequenced sample was CD4+ or CD8+ T cells sorted from blood, taken in a trial of the OX40 agonist ivuxolimab. The gene calls are TRBV25-1 and TRBJ2-7; D is unclear. This TCR was recovered from an adult with an advanced solid tumor such as melanoma, head and neck, liver or kidney cancer. This CDR3 reads CASGDRDEQYF. The DNA of the CDR3 is TGTGCCAGCGGGGATCGGGACGAGCAGTACTTC.